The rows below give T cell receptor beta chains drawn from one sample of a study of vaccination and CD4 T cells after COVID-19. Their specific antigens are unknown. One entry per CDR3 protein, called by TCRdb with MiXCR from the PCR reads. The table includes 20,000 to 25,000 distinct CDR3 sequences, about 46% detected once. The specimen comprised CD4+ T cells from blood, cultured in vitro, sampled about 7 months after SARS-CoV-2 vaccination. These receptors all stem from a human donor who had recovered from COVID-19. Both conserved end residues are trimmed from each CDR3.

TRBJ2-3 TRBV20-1 SARSPGTSTDTQY
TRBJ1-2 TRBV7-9 ASSDRTNYGYT
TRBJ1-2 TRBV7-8 ASSPRALPGYT
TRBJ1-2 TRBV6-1 ASGRQLNYGYT
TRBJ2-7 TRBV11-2 ASSSGQVTYEQY
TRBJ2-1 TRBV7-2 ASSLAWTNFEQF
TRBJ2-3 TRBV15 ATSRAGRQTYTQY
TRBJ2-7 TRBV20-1 SARARTGFHEQY
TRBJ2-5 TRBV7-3 ASSLGDLAGGRETQY
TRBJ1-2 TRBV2 ASRVGYGYT
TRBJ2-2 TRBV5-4 ASSPDGQAANTGELF
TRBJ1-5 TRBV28 ASRYSRLYRGLQPQH
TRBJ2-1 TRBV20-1 SARAVWLRGGAPNEQF
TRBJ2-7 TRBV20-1 SARPAGAWYEQY
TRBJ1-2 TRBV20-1 SARDTTNVYGYT
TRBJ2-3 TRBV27 ASASLVLGTSGYPSTDTQY
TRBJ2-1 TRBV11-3 ASSLEEYNEQF
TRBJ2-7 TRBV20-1 SAGSKSREQY
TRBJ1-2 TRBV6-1 ASRESSNYGYT
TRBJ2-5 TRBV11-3 ASSLEDWKETQY
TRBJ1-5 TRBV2 ASSGSVNSNQPQH
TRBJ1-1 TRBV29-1 SVEIMRNTEAF
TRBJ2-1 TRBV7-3 ASSLGTHSNEQF
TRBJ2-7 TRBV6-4 ASTRGATLGLAVSYEQY
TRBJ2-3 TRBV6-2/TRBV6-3 ASSYSPRRAKPDTQY
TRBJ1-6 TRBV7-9 ASSLVGGGNSPLH
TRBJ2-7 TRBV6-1 ASSDRIAGSYEQY
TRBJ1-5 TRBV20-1 SARDFQGAGQPQH
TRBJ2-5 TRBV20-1 SARRGGPQETQY
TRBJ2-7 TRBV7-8 ASSFGGNSYEQY
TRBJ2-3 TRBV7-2 ASATSGRLDTQY
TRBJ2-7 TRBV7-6 ASSFASTGVTYEQY
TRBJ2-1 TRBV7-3 ASSLFPESSYNEQF
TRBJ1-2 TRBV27 ASAEGPGNYGYT
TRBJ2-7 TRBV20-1 SASPLVGINEQY
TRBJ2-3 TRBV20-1 SAVRVSGGAGDTQY
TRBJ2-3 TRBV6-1 ASSEGRTSGGTDTQY
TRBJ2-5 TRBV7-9 ASSLARLPETQY
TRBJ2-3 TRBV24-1 ATSDIRDRESDTQY
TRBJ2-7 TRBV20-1 SARKPGLGNEQY
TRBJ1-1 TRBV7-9 ASTIEQGTEAF
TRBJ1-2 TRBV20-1 SARETGGYGYT
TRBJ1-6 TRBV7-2 ASSLVGSNSPLH
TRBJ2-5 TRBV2 ASSGPTSGRAWEETQY
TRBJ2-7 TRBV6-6 ASSYAGEQY
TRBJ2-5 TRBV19 ASKSLAGGGETQY
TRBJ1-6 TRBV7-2 ASSLGGRRYNSPLH
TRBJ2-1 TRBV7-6 ASSPLAGVSIEQF
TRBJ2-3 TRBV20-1 SADRAKVYTDTQY
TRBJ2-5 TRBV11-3 ASSSNSGLQETQY
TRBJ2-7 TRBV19 ASSRRVGYYEQY
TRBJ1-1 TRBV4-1 ASSRLANTEAF
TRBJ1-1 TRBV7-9 ASSLERTEAF
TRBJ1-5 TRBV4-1 ASSQVDRGGWPQH
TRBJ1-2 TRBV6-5 ASSYASRHGYT
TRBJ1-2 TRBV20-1 SAGGDYGYT
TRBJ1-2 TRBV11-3 ASSPRSSDGYT
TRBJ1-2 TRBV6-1 ASSPFSLGGGYT
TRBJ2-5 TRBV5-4 ASSLDSETQY